The 2 T cell receptor beta chains listed next were all sequenced from one sample in a study of blood T cell repertoires in COVID-19. Clones were read by immunoSEQ multiplex PCR, and TCRdb kept only the in-frame ones, dropping some. Among 37,000 or so clones listed, around 90% were seen once. Specimen: peripheral blood. These receptors were collected from a man aged 65-85 years with acute or convalescent COVID-19.

V is TRBV7-9 and J is TRBJ2-7; perhaps TRBD1 as D (6 bases). Trimming removed 2 bases from V and 1 base from J, with 12 bases in between. The CDR3 has 15 residues. Germline loops: CDR1 SEHNR, CDR2 FQNEAQ (reference sequence). CDR3 DNA: TGTGCCAGCAGCTTACCCAGGGGCGGTTCCTACGAGCAGTACTTC. Amino acids: CASSLPRGGSYEQYF.

The chain uses TRBV29-1 and TRBJ2-1; D may be TRBD1 (5 bases). The V end lost 2 bases, the J end lost 0 bases, and 8 bases lay between the germline ends. CDR1 and CDR2 (germline): SQVTM, ANQGSEA. The CDR3 runs 14 residues. The CDR3 nucleotides are TGCAGCGTTGAAATCACAGGCTCCTACAATGAGCAGTTCTTC. It encodes CSVEITGSYNEQFF.